This T cell receptor (beta chain) came from a study of cytomegalovirus exposure and HLA in healthy donors. This clone has more than one count but fewer than ten. Its antigen is not identified. Points from the study as a whole: A list of around 160 TCR beta chains associated with cytomegalovirus was given.

It was with 60 Vbeta and 13 Jbeta primers that the PCR ran. Data came from immunoSEQ multiplex PCR; TCRdb stores just in-frame clones and leaves some out. The table has 140,000 to 150,000 clones, around 9.7% seen once. The V and J ends lost 4 bases and 0 bases respectively, with 19 bases between them. The CDR3 sequence is 18 residues long. CDR1 is GTSNPN and CDR2 is SVGIG in the germline V gene (reference sequence). This chain links TRBV30 with TRBJ2-6; D is perhaps TRBD1 (6 bases). This clonotype was obtained from a man aged 45 to 65 in good health and CMV-seronegative. Sequencing was carried out using PBMCs. In DNA, the CDR3 is TGTGCCTGGACTGTGGGGCAGGGGCTCACCTCTGGGGCCAACGTCCTGACTTTC. Protein product: CAWTVGQGLTSGANVLTF.